This T cell receptor (beta chain) came from a study of cytomegalovirus exposure and HLA in healthy donors. In the study overall: In an earlier analysis, 95 million to 130 million unique TCR beta sequences were found from 150 million to 200 million T cells. Some 87 million unique TCRs from HLA-typed donors were held in an early release of data. Points from the study as a whole: Accounts indicate the classifier identified cytomegalovirus status with strong specificity and sensitivity. TCR beta chains associated with HLA were, in a later analysis, more clonally expanded than equally common others.

V lost 0 bases and J lost 8; bases outside the gene matches: 3. Per germline, CDR1 MGHRA and CDR2 YSYEKL. The CDR3 sequence is 14 residues long. It was with 60 Vbeta and 13 Jbeta primers that the PCR ran. Using immunoSEQ multiplex PCR, the repertoire was profiled, and TCRdb retains in-frame clones only, with some absent. The sample records about 120,000 clones, less than 65% being singletons. Notes on this clone: Its matching antigen is unknown.

The receptor was derived from a man aged 35 to 55 in good health and CMV-seropositive. Sequenced: PBMCs. This sequence joins TRBV4-1 and TRBJ2-2; TRBD1 agrees at 7 bases. CDR3 in amino acids: CASSQEDRFGELFF. The CDR3 bases are TGCGCCAGCAGCCAAGAGGACAGGTTTGGGGAGCTGTTTTTT.